This T cell receptor beta chain is from a study of cytomegalovirus exposure and HLA in healthy donors. With respect to this clone: The target antigen is unknown.

Germline CDR1 reads MDHEN; CDR2 reads SYDVKM. The V segment lost 7 bases and the J segment 9 bases; nucleotides outside the gene matches: 16. CDR3 length: 16 amino acids. Study-wide findings and caveats: The presence/absence work took it that sequencing depth was about the same across donors. There were some V segments, including TRBV6-2 and TRBV6-3, excluded as indistinguishable.

Each donor was healthy, and each was a bone marrow donor. Use of 60 Vbeta and 13 Jbeta primers characterized the PCR. Measured with immunoSEQ multiplex PCR; TCRdb has only the in-frame clones, and not every one. The sample records 160,000 or so clones, under 85% being singletons. The sample taken for sequencing was PBMCs. The V gene is TRBV28, the J gene TRBJ2-3, with 10 nucleotides matching TRBD1. The sequence was collected from a woman in her 30s in good health and CMV-seronegative. This chain's CDR3 is CASTPPEGQGVATQYF. CDR3 nucleotides: TGTGCCAGCACCCCGCCGGAAGGACAGGGGGTAGCCACGCAGTATTTT.